This TCR beta chain was retrieved from a study of T cell repertoires in aging, cancer and after chemotherapy. Study conclusions and caveats: These repertoire data do not allow conclusions about immunological memory after chemotherapy. Untreated cancer patients had significantly lower blood TCR diversity than age-matched healthy donors.

V gave up 7 bases and J gave up 6 bases; unmatched junction bases: 4. The length of the CDR3 is 12 residues. Peripheral blood genomic DNA, not sorted cells or RNA, was the template. A mixed TRB-A/B primer pool amplified rearranged TRB by multiplex touch-down PCR. TCRdb reprocessed the multiplex PCR reads via MiXCR and lists one record per CDR3 protein. This sample yields 1,500 to 2,000 distinct CDR3 sequences, of which about 60% are seen a single time; approximately 56% belongs to the top ten. Points on this clonotype: The antigen is undetermined.

The chain has TRBV12-3 or TRBV12-4 and TRBJ1-1; 8 nucleotides align to TRBD1. The source is a human donor with a solid tumor. The sequencing sample was made of blood. CDR3 sequence reads: CASNPGGPEAFF. As DNA, the CDR3 is TGTGCCAGCAACCCAGGGGGCCCTGAAGCTTTCTTT.